Listed here are 7 T cell receptor beta chains from one sample, sequenced in a study of cytomegalovirus exposure and HLA in healthy donors. 60 Vbeta and 13 Jbeta primers were used in PCR. Sequencing used immunoSEQ multiplex PCR; TCRdb keeps in-frame clones, though not all of them. The table has 200,000 to 250,000 clones, roughly 82% seen once. What was sequenced was PBMCs. The receptors were sampled from a middle-aged woman in good health and CMV-seropositive.

The rearrangement joins TRBV27 to TRBJ2-7; 7 bases map to TRBD2. In germline, CDR1 is MNHEY, CDR2 SMNVEV (reference sequence). The junction had 5 bases not matched to a gene; V was cut back by 3 bases and J by 3 bases. There are 14 residues in the CDR3. The CDR3 is CASSLGGNNYEQYF. Written as DNA, the CDR3 is TGTGCCAGCAGTTTGGGGGGGAACAACTACGAGCAGTACTTC.

The chain combines TRBV19 with TRBJ2-2; no clear D gene. Trimming cost V 0 bases and J 4 bases, with 6 bases left between them. Germline CDR1 and CDR2: LNHDA and SQIVND (reference sequence). The CDR3 spans 14 residues. In nucleotides, the CDR3 is TGTGCCAGTAGTATAGATCCGGGCACCGGGGAGCTGTTTTTT. Translating it yields CASSIDPGTGELFF.

The V call is TRBV2, the J call TRBJ2-7; 8 positions agree with TRBD1. The CDR3 is 13 amino acids. CDR1 and CDR2 (germline): SNHLY, FYNNEI. With 2 bases clipped from V and 6 bases from J, the junction kept 3 bases outside the gene matches. CDR3 bases: TGTGCCAGCAGTGAACAGGGGGCCGTCGAGCAGTACTTC. Protein sequence: CASSEQGAVEQYF.

The chain carries TRBV6-1 and TRBJ2-7, with a weak D call TRBD1 (6 bases). Trimming removed 6 bases at V and 2 bases at J, with 8 bases between. The CDR3 has 12 residues. Germline CDR1 MNHNS, CDR2 SASEGT. The chain's CDR3 is CASSRDTYEQYF. The CDR3, as DNA: TGTGCCAGCAGCCGGGACACCTACGAGCAGTACTTC.

The chain uses TRBV7-9 and TRBJ1-1; 9 bases agree with TRBD1. The junction had 1 base not matched to a gene; V was cut back by 4 bases and J by 1 base. CDR1 is SEHNR, CDR2 FQNEAQ, per germline (reference sequence). The CDR3 extends over 14 amino acids. This chain's CDR3 is CASSSQGANTEAFF. The CDR3 bases are TGTGCCAGCAGCTCACAGGGGGCGAACACTGAAGCTTTCTTT.

This clone was counted a single time. This rearrangement joins TRBV14 to TRBJ1-1, with no clear D. CDR1 and CDR2 from the germline V gene are SGHDN and FVKESK. This CDR3 contains 14 residues. V was clipped by 1 base and J by 4 bases, with 10 bases between them. The CDR3 is CASSQAGFGTEAFF. The CDR3 DNA sequence: TGTGCCAGCAGCCAAGCCGGGTTCGGCACTGAAGCTTTCTTT.

The chain carries TRBV6-1 and TRBJ1-2; D remains ambiguous. The CDR3 loop spans 12 amino acids. V was cut by 3 bases and J by 8 bases, with 10 bases left in between. Germline assignment: CDR1 MNHNS and CDR2 SASEGT. Here the CDR3 DNA reads TGTGCCAGCAGTGAGCCAGGTGGCGGCTACACCTTC. It encodes CASSEPGGGYTF.